This T cell receptor (beta chain) was identified in a study of blood T cell repertoires in COVID-19. About the research overall: The United States, Italy and Spain were the sources of the acute and convalescent COVID-19 samples. PBMCs, B-cell-depleted T cells, or T cells were the source of the cDNA or gDNA that made up the material.

This CDR3 is built from 10 residues. V shed 3 bases and J shed 8 bases, with 7 bases lying between them. Germline V gene data show CDR1 as DFQATT and CDR2 as SNEGSKA (reference sequence). Original processing methods: Scientists estimated how many nucleated cells there were by amplifying reference gene primers. This table comes from immunoSEQ multiplex PCR, and its TCRdb copy is limited to in-frame clones, with some not included. That table gives V, J and clone size, and the DNA gave D and trimming. The data hold 120,000 to 150,000 clones, with about 90% observed a single time. V is TRBV20-1 and J is TRBJ1-1; no clear D gene. The sequenced sample was peripheral blood. This clonotype originated in a man in his fifties or sixties with active or convalescent COVID-19. The CDR3 spells CSARVREAFF. The CDR3 DNA reads as TGCAGTGCTAGGGTCCGGGAAGCTTTCTTT.